This is a list of T cell receptor beta chains from one sample in a study of beta chain features in type 1 diabetes. Profiling relied on immunoSEQ multiplex PCR, and the TCRdb table lists in-frame clones only, not all of them. The sample has 300,000 to 350,000 clones, roughly 14% seen once. Material: naive CD4+ T cells from blood. These receptors were taken from a woman aged 18 to 35 with type 1 diabetes. Each CDR3 is given with its conserved first and last residue. A D gene is named only where the DNA matches it firmly. Clone size is given for some rows only: seen once, a few or many times, or a class if the clone is expanded.

>NA|12|few|TRBV28|TRBJ2-1
TGTGCCAGCAGTCTCGAAGCGGCCGAGCAGTTCTTC
CASSLEAAEQFF
>NA|16|NA|TRBV7-9|TRBJ2-3
TGTGCCAGCAGCTTAGGTGTTGCAGGGCCCACAGATACGCAGTATTTT
CASSLGVAGPTDTQYF
>NA|13|NA|TRBV28|TRBJ2-7
TGTGCCAGCAGGAGGCAGGGGATCTACGAGCAGTACTTC
CASRRQGIYEQYF
>NA|13|few|TRBV6-6|TRBJ2-3
TGTGCCATCAGGGACACGGGCACAGATACGCAGTATTTT
CAIRDTGTDTQYF
>TRBD2|16|few|TRBV28|TRBJ2-3
TGTGCCAGCAGTTTCCCACTAGCGGGAGCGGGAGATACGCAGTATTTT
CASSFPLAGAGDTQYF
>TRBD1|15|few|TRBV13|TRBJ2-1
TGTGCCAGCAGCTTAGGGGGGACAGGGCGGGGAGAGCAGTTCTTC
CASSLGGTGRGEQFF
>TRBD2|14|NA|TRBV7-2|TRBJ2-1
TGTGCCAGCAGCTTAGGGGCTAGCGGGAGTGCGCAGTTCTTC
CASSLGASGSAQFF
>NA|15|NA|TRBV7-6|TRBJ2-3
TGTGCCAGCACCCTTGATGGCGGGAGCACAGATACGCAGTATTTT
CASTLDGGSTDTQYF
>NA|15|NA|TRBV11-3|TRBJ1-2
TGTGCCAGCAGCCTGGACAGCACAAGCCTCTATGGCTACACCTTC
CASSLDSTSLYGYTF
>NA|12|few|TRBV28|TRBJ2-7
TGTGCCAGCAGCCCGAGCTCCTACGAGCAGTACTTC
CASSPSSYEQYF
>TRBD1|15|NA|TRBV28|TRBJ2-7
TGTGCCAGCGTCCCAGGGGGGGACAGGGTCTACGAGCAGTACTTC
CASVPGGDRVYEQYF
>TRBD1|15|NA|TRBV7-2|TRBJ1-5
TGTGCCAGCAGCGGGACAGGGAAAAGGGACCAGCCCCAGCATTTT
CASSGTGKRDQPQHF
>NA|14|NA|TRBV5-1|TRBJ1-1
TGCGCCAGCAGCTTGGTGCAGGAGAACACTGAAGCTTTCTTT
CASSLVQENTEAFF
>NA|12|few|TRBV29-1|TRBJ1-2
TGCAGCGTTGTCCCAGGGCCTTATGGCTACACCTTC
CSVVPGPYGYTF
>NA|15|few|TRBV30|TRBJ2-6
TGTGCCTGGATGTTTCGAGGCTCTGGGGCCAACGTCCTGACTTTC
CAWMFRGSGANVLTF
>NA|11|NA|TRBV18|TRBJ2-7
TGTGCCAGCTCTGTACAGAACGAGCAGTACTTC
CASSVQNEQYF
>NA|13|NA|TRBV25-1|TRBJ1-5
TGTGCCAGCAGTGAAGGGGGGGCTCAGCCCCAGCATTTT
CASSEGGAQPQHF
>NA|12|few|TRBV28|TRBJ2-7
TGTGCCAGCAGCACGGGGGCCTACGAGCAGTACTTC
CASSTGAYEQYF
>TRBD1|13|NA|TRBV28|TRBJ1-1
TGTGCCAGCACCATCCACAGGGGGACTGAAGCTTTCTTT
CASTIHRGTEAFF
>TRBD1|16|few|TRBV11-2|TRBJ2-7
TGTGCCAGCAGCTTAGTTTTGGGCAGGGGGTACGACGAGCAGTACTTC
CASSLVLGRGYDEQYF
>TRBD1|15|NA|TRBV2|TRBJ2-1
TGTGCCAGCGGCGGACAGGTCTCTATGTACAATGAGCAGTTCTTC
CASGGQVSMYNEQFF
>NA|14|few|TRBV18|TRBJ2-7
TGTGCCAGCTCACCATTTTCCATGACAGACGAGCAGTACTTC
CASSPFSMTDEQYF
>TRBD1|12|few|TRBV25-1|TRBJ1-2
TGTGCCAGCAGTCACAGGGGACGCGGCTACACCTTC
CASSHRGRGYTF
>TRBD2|20|few|TRBV7-3|TRBJ2-1
TGTGCCAGCAGCTTAACGGGACTAGCGGGGATATCAGGGTCGTACGATGAGCAGTTCTTC
CASSLTGLAGISGSYDEQFF
>TRBD1|15|NA|TRBV7-2|TRBJ1-5
TGTGCCAGCAGCCTCGGAGGGACAGGGGAGAAAGCCCAGCATTTT
CASSLGGTGEKAQHF
>NA|15|NA|TRBV7-9|TRBJ1-5
TGTGCCAGCAGCTTAACCGGCGGCGGGGATCAGCCCCAGCATTTT
CASSLTGGGDQPQHF
>NA|12|few|TRBV2|TRBJ2-7
TGTGCCAGCAGGAGGTCCAGAGGCGAGCAGTACTTC
CASRRSRGEQYF
>TRBD2|15|NA|TRBV28|TRBJ2-5
TGTGCCAGCAGCCCAGGACTAGCGGGAGCAGAGACCCAGTACTTC
CASSPGLAGAETQYF
>NA|13|few|TRBV7-2|TRBJ2-2
TGTGCCAGCAGCTTTCTGAACACCGGGGAGCTGTTTTTT
CASSFLNTGELFF
>TRBD2|15|few|TRBV7-9|TRBJ2-1
TGTGCCATCAAGCAACGGGAGGGCCCCTACAATGAGCAGTTCTTC
CAIKQREGPYNEQFF
>NA|16|NA|TRBV7-2|TRBJ2-1
TGTGCCAGCAGCGGCATTGCGGAGGCCTCCTACAATGAGCAGTTCTTC
CASSGIAEASYNEQFF
>NA|15|NA|TRBV28|TRBJ1-1
TGTGCCAGCTTTGAGAGGGCTGACGGGCTAGGGGAAGCTTTCTTT
CASFERADGLGEAFF